This paragraph reports one T cell receptor (beta chain). It has no known antigen specificity. The record has no base qualities; no much larger clone is one base away. The data were obtained in a study of T cell responses to AZD1222 COVID-19 vaccine (dated by TCRdb to 2020 to 2023). Regarding the research as a whole: AZD1222 recipients whose second dose came at about 4 weeks and those whose second dose came at about 12 weeks were combined into one group, since spike-specific TCR depth and breadth did not differ between the two schedules. TCR sequencing covered roughly 230 trial participants: nearly 210 given two doses of AZD1222 and 26 given two doses of MenACWY control vaccine. Trial participants were enrolled by age into subgroups of 18-55, 56-69 and 70-plus years, and around 140, 26 and 57 TCR-sequenced participants, respectively, were included in these subgroups.

The time point label corresponds to: baseline before first vaccination. The vaccinee samples were drawn from two UK trials, COV001 and COV002, one of which was a single-blind randomized controlled phase 2/3 trial testing AZD1222 (ChAdOx1 nCoV-19) in healthy adults. Trial participant PBMC samples were collected at day 0 and day 28 after the second dose for TCRbeta chain sequencing. Overall results and qualifications from the work: A significant rise in spike-specific TCR breadth and depth was observed after two AZD1222 doses relative to day 0 and relative to MenACWY recipients. Reportedly, close to half of the unique spike-specific TCRs recognized epitopes lying outside the regions that are mutated in the B.1.351 and B.1.1.7 variants. Participants were mostly white British and included more females than males, and it was suggested by the authors that clonal diversity may have been underestimated. The 56-69-year group was small, and its depth increase did not reach significance, likely because of low power. Conclusions about previously exposed vaccinees are limited because only five to seven AZD1222 recipients were SARS-CoV-2 seropositive at baseline. Because no day 14 peak-response samples were available, the repertoires could be characterized only after the peak T cell response. The vaccine-associated CD4 TCRs covered the entire spike protein, and the dominant responses fell in regions 160-218 and 743-854.

The CDR3 regions of human TCRbeta chains were subjected to immunosequencing. On the study's bioinformatics: TCRs in the repertoires were compared against a reference library of SARS-CoV-2-specific TCRs that had been generated with the MIRA antigen-specificity platform. Breadth was defined as the fraction of unique TCRs that were SARS-CoV-2-associated, and depth was defined as the fraction of total T cells that were SARS-CoV-2-associated. Using the MIRA data, every spike-specific TCR was mapped to the spike region that the TCR reacted to and assigned to either a CD4 or a CD8 class. Log10-transformed breadth and depth values were compared by one-way ANOVA with Sidak's multiple comparisons tests. The table was pulled from immuneACCESS by TCRdb, which kept in-frame rearrangements only. Such tables lose some clones; where checked, under half of the loss comes from unresolved V genes, and the rest has no known cause. The V and J calls and the clone size are those of that table, but D and trimming were determined from the DNA. The sample records about 160,000 clones, 85% to 95% of which are singletons. The biggest ten clones account for approximately 4.8% of the sample.

The TCR comes from an adult in good health. The sample consisted of peripheral blood, taken on day 0 of AZD1222 vaccination.

In nucleotides, the sequence is TGCGCCAGCAGCCCCGGTTCTAGCGGAGACAATGAGCAGTTCTTC. This codes for CASSPGSSGDNEQFF. The chain is assembled from TRBV4-3 and TRBJ2-1; TRBD2 matches 7 bases in the middle. Taken from cysteine to phenylalanine, the CDR3 has 15 residues. Only the CDR3 DNA stays, 45 bases, in frame from base 1. V is trimmed back by 4 bases and J by 5 bases, and the junction contains 8 bases that no gene match accounts for. According to the germline V gene, CDR1 reads LGHNA and CDR2 reads YSLEER.